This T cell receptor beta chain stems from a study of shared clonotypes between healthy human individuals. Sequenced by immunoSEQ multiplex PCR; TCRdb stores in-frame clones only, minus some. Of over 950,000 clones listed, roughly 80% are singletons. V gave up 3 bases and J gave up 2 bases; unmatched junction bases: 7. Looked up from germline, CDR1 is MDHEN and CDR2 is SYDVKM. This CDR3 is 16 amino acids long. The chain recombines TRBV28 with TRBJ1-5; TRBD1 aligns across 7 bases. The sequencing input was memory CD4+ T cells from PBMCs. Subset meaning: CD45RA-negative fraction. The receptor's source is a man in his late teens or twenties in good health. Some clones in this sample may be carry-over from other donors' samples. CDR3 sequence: CASSFYRGVGNQPQHF. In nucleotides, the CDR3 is TGTGCCAGCAGTTTCTACAGGGGAGTTGGCAATCAGCCCCAGCATTTT.